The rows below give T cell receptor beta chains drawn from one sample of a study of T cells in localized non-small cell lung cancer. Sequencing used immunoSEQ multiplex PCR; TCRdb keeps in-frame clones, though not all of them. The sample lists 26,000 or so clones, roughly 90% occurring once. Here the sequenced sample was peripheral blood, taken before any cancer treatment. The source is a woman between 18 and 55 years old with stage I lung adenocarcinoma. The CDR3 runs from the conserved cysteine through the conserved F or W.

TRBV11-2,CASSFRTSGRYTDTQYF
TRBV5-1,CASKLGQGERGYTF
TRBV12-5,CASGLAGTGPYNEQFF
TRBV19,CASSVGAGQSYEQYF
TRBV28,CASSTPGGGTQETQYF
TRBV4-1,CASSQEPGKETQYF
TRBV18,CASSPKRGEVSYEQYF
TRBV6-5,CASRGRQGADEQYF
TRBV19,CASRDLNTEAFF
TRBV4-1,CASSPLRARTGSYEQYF
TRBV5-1,CASSLRIGQNYGYTF
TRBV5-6,CASSGTQGNEQFF
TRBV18,CARSRRLPSEKLFF
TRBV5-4,CASSLGQGSGTEAFF